This T cell receptor beta chain was observed in a study of cytomegalovirus exposure and HLA in healthy donors (dated by TCRdb to between 2016 and 2019). For context, the study as a whole: An earlier analysis of roughly 630 of the donors reported about 250 Gb of sequence data and more than 90 million unique TCR beta sequences from about 200 million T cells. The genetic ancestry cluster associated with self-reported Caucasian donors included around 76% of the 350 to 500 genotyped donors. The number of typed donors differed by locus: about 629-630 for A, B, C, DRB1 and DQB1; 522 for DQA1; 606 for DPA1; and roughly 470 for DPB1. On average, roughly 240,000 unique TCR beta nucleotide sequences were sequenced per donor among fewer than 500 genotyped donors of the cohort, with 15% to 20% of those sequences being non-productive. High-throughput TCR immunosequencing, statistical association of individual TCRs with disease status, and machine learning were combined to predict cytomegalovirus infection status. Alongside the repertoire data, information on donor age, sex, ethnicity and CMV serostatus was compiled. The later analysis used no new phenotypic data to find candidate immune exposures, relying instead on TCR beta sequences and their occurrence across donors. A later analysis re-analyzed previously published TCR beta repertoires from approximately 670 donors and added high-resolution HLA genotyping to study TCR occurrence patterns. The study aimed to test whether cataloging public T cell receptors could reveal signatures of past pathogen exposure. The study profiled the T cell repertoires of hundreds of subjects by immunosequencing and related them to cytomegalovirus serostatus. In a later genetic analysis, genome-wide SNP genotypes for about three fifths of the 666 donors were used, and that subset was treated as a discovery cohort. To decide whether each TCR beta V gene segment behaved as functional or pseudogenic, an earlier analysis of 587 of the donors relied on high-throughput TCR beta sequencing. Along with the approximately 700-subject first cohort, a separate validation cohort of over 90 different subjects was used. An early release that covered fewer than 800 HLA-typed donors contained approximately 300 gigabases of sequencing data and roughly 84 million unique TCR sequences. HLA typing included class I and class II loci at four-digit resolution. Every repertoire in the discovery cohort had been generated on one and the same sequencing platform. Because of strong linkage in the cohort, roughly five DR-DQ haplotypes were treated as single units for association and clustering.

With respect to this clone: Its recognized antigen is unknown. No per-base quality is available; no much larger clone lies one base away.

What the work shows at the level of the full study, not this receptor alone: According to a later analysis, parvovirus B19, influenza, CMV and Epstein-Barr virus appeared linked to several top co-occurrence clusters. At a false discovery rate of 0.05, a later analysis linked 16,000 or so TCR beta sequences to specific HLA alleles. Sequencing depth was assumed to be roughly uniform across donors in the presence/absence analyses, though that assumption may not hold. V-gene and J-gene trimming of TCR beta chains was associated with a missense DCLRE1C variant in a later genetic analysis, and the association was replicated in an independent cohort. The classifier was reported to diagnose cytomegalovirus status with high specificity and sensitivity in both the original and validation cohorts. A further reported finding was that TCR beta sequences accurately predicted the HLA-A and HLA-B alleles for most subjects in the first cohort. About 17 rarely observed V segments, including chromosome 9 orphons, were excluded from the earlier analysis of just under 600 of the donors because counts were too low. Correlated functional status among segregating V segments might be attributable to linkage disequilibrium, but an unknown experimental factor could not be ruled out. In vitro tests confirmed that a few of the cytomegalovirus-associated TCR beta chains recognize cytomegalovirus antigens. A later analysis found that HLA-associated TCR beta chains were more clonally expanded and had lower generation probabilities than equally common non-associated chains. While some public TCRs were present in many individuals, most TCR sequences turned up only very rarely across donors. Because HLA typing was missing for some donors at each locus, association tests included only the typed subset. Broadly in line with IMGT annotations, most TCR beta V segments showed up in productive rearrangements about 87% or about 30% of the time in an earlier analysis of roughly 590 of the donors. Only TCR beta chains were sequenced in this cohort, and the absence of alpha or paired-chain data limited detectable features. The sequencing pipeline was judged likely to have produced a cluster of highly shared sequence variants as a technical artifact. CMV serostatus was the only immune exposure information available for the cohort. Strong co-occurrence of HLA alleles, especially DR and DQ, made assigning TCR associations to individual alleles difficult. According to the authors, the approach could potentially be generalized to other disease states and immunological phenotypes. According to a later analysis, TCR association rates differed among HLA loci, with DRB1 alleles showing the most associated TCRs and HLA-C alleles showing the fewest. The 87-base-pair reads could not distinguish some IMGT-functional V segments, including TRBV6-2 and TRBV6-3, so those segments were excluded. A later genetic analysis reported fewer N-insertions in productive TCRs among donors in an Asian-associated ancestry cluster than the roughly 720-donor mean. A total of fewer than 200 TCR beta chains were listed by the study as associated with cytomegalovirus. A later analysis found that most CMV-associated TCR beta chains appeared HLA-restricted, with HLA associations seemingly driven largely by CMV exposure.

Receptors were amplified or captured by the immunoSEQ multiplex PCR assay. For the multiplex PCR, a mixture combining 60 forward primers for TCR Vbeta segments and 13 reverse primers for TCR Jbeta segments was used. The CDR3 region of rearranged TCR beta genes was amplified from genomic DNA with a multiplex PCR assay. On the Illumina HiSeq System, the amplified TCR beta libraries were sequenced as 87-base-pair reads. Turning to the authors' computational methods: A later analysis counted tens of millions of unique TCR beta chains across the 666 repertoires, and roughly 9.9 million of these chains were shared by at least two donors. A nearest-neighbor algorithm error-corrected the raw reads and collapsed the reads into unique sequences, merging closely related sequences to remove PCR and sequencing errors. Alignment of CDR3 sequences to IMGT reference sequences was used to assign V, D and J gene segments. For a sequence to be retained, a match of at least six nucleotides was required to both a V gene segment and a J gene segment. A rearrangement counted as productive if the CDR3 had no stop codons and remained in frame with V and J, and every other rearrangement counted as non-productive. CDR3 was defined by IMGT convention, running from the second conserved V-encoded cysteine to the conserved J-encoded phenylalanine. The earlier analysis of about 590 of the donors excluded sequences that lacked an unambiguous match to a single V gene segment. An earlier analysis of over 450 of the donors classified V segments as functional when productive rearrangements were above 56.7% and as segregating when the standard deviation between donors was above 5%. A statistical classification framework was built to diagnose cytomegalovirus status from the catalog of TCR beta chain sequences. V and J gene assignment, in a later analysis, came from comparing TCR nucleotide sequences with IMGT/GENE-DB human TR gene sequences. Using the TCRdist pipeline, a later analysis assigned CDR3 sequences along with most-parsimonious VDJ recombination scenarios. In a later analysis, each TCR beta chain was defined by its CDR3 amino acid sequence together with its V-gene family, and reads lacking a unique V-gene family were excluded. A later analysis removed 592 highly shared, low-generation-probability nucleotide sequences to deal with suspected cross-contamination and a sequencing artifact. In a later analysis, a clonal expansion index for each public chain was calculated from normalized within-repertoire ranks of inferred template counts. In a later analysis, generation probabilities were computed using a VDJ recombination model fitted to out-of-frame rearrangements, and the results were checked against IGoR. A later analysis scored TCR-TCR, TCR-HLA and TCR-CMV co-occurrence with hypergeometric tests, applying a repertoire-size bias correction to TCR pairs. To estimate false discovery rates, a later analysis permuted the HLA or CMV assignments 20 times. A later analysis grouped co-occurring TCRs with DBSCAN, adding TCRdist sequence similarity when clustering within HLA-allele-positive subsets. Repertoires with fewer than 30,000 or more than 120,000 public chains, plus five repertoires with anomalous nucleotide sharing, were excluded from co-occurrence clustering. In TCRdb, the immuneACCESS table is reduced to in-frame sequences with V and J assigned. These tables do not hold every clone; where another copy was compared, an unresolved V gene accounts for under half, and the others remain unexplained. The V and J calls and clone size were taken over from that table, and D and trimming were inferred from the DNA. This sample comprises 33,000 or so clones, roughly 76% of them detected only once. The ten largest clones add up to approximately 8% of the sample.

The cohort comprised hundreds of healthy bone marrow donors. At the time of sampling, every cohort member was nominally healthy, though immune exposures that went unrecorded were likely present. The donor tested CMV seropositive, placing the donor among the approximately 310 seropositive members of the cohort. A peripheral blood sample was provided by each donor, and peripheral blood mononuclear cells were used for TCR beta sequencing. Genomic DNA extraction from the blood cell samples was performed with the Qiagen DNeasy Blood Extraction Kit. From a lookup of the germline V gene, CDR1 and CDR2 are MDHEN and SYDVKM. Here V drops 3 bases and J drops 6 bases, and the junction holds 5 bases not matched to any gene. Spanning cysteine to phenylalanine, the CDR3 consists of 15 amino acids. CDR3 DNA is the only sequence kept; it has 45 bases, read in frame from the first base.

The receptor chain draws on TRBV28 and TRBJ1-4, and TRBD1 matches 9 of the central bases. The sample comprised PBMCs. The TCR was taken from a woman aged 25-40 years in good health and CMV-seropositive. The CDR3 region: CASSFTGGQDEKLFF. The sequenced DNA is TGTGCCAGCAGTTTCACAGGGGGCCAAGATGAAAAACTGTTTTTT.